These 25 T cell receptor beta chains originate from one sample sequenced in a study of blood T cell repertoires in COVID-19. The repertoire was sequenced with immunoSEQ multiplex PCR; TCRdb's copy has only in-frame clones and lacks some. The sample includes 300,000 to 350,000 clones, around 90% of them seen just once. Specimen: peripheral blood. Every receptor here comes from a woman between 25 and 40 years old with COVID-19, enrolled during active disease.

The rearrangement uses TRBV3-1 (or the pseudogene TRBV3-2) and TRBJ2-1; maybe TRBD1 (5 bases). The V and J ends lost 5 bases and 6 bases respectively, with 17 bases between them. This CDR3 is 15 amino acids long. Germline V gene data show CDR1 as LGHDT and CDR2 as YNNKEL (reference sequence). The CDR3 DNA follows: TGTGCCAGCAGCGCGCTCGCAGGGAAAGGCAATGAGCAGTTCTTC. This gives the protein CASSALAGKGNEQFF.

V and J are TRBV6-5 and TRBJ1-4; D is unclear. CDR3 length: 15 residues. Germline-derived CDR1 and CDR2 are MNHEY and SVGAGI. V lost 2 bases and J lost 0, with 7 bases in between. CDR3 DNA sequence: TGTGCCAGCAGTTACCAAGCGGCAACTAATGAAAAACTGTTTTTT. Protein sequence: CASSYQAATNEKLFF.

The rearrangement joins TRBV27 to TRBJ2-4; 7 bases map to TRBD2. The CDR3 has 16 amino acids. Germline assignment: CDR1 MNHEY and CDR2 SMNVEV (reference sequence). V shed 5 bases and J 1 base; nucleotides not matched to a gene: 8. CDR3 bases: TGTGCCAGCAGTCCCCTAGGGAGGGAGGCCAAAAACATTCAGTACTTC. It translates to CASSPLGREAKNIQYF.

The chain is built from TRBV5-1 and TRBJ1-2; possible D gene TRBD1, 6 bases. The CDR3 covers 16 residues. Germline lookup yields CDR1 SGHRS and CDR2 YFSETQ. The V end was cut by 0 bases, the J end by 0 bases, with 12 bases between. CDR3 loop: CASSLEAGAANYGYTF. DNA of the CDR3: TGCGCCAGCAGCTTGGAAGCGGGGGCGGCTAACTATGGCTACACCTTC.

In DNA form, the CDR3 reads TGTGCCAGCAGTTACCCCCGGGACACCTACGAGCAGTACTTC. Its protein is CASSYPRDTYEQYF. The rearrangement uses TRBV6-2 or TRBV6-3 and TRBJ2-7; possible D gene TRBD1, 6 bases. The length of the CDR3 is 14 residues. V lost 2 bases to trimming and J lost 2 bases, with 10 bases between them. Germline V gene lookup returns CDR1 MNHEY and CDR2 SVGEGT.

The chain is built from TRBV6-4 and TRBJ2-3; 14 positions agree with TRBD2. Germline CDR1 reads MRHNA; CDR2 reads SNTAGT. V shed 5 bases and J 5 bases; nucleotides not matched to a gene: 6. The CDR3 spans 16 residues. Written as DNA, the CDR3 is TGTGCCAGCAGTCCTGGACTAGCGGGAGGTTTAGATACGCAGTATTTT. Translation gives CASSPGLAGGLDTQYF.

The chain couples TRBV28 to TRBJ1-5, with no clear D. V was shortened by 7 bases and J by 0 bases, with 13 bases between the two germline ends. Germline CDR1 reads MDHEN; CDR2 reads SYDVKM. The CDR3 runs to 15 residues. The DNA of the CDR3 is TGTGCCAGCAAGTATACAAAGTATAGCAATCAGCCCCAGCATTTT. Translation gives CASKYTKYSNQPQHF.

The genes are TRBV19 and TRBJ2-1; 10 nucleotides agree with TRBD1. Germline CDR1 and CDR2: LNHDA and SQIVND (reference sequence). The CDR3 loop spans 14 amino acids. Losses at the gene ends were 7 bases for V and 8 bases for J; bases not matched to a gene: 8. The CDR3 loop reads CASKRTGGRDEQFF. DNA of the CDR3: TGTGCCAGTAAGCGGACAGGGGGTAGAGATGAGCAGTTCTTC.

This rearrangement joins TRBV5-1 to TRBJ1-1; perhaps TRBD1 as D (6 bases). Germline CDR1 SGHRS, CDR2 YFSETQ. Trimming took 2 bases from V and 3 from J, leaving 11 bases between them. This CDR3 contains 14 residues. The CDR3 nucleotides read TGCGCCAGCAGCTTAGTTCCAGGGGACACTGAAGCTTTCTTT. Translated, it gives CASSLVPGDTEAFF.

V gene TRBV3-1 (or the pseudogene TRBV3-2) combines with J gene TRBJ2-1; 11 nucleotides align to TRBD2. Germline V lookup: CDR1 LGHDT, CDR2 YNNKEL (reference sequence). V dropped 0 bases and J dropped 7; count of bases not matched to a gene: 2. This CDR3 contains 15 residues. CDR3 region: CASSQEASGRNEQFF. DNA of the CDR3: TGTGCCAGCAGCCAAGAGGCTAGCGGGAGGAATGAGCAGTTCTTC.

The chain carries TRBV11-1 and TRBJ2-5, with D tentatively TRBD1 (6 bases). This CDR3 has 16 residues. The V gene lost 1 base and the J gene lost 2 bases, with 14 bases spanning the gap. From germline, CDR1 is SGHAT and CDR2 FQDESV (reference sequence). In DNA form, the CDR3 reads TGTGCCAGCAGCTTAGTTCAAAGGGGGAGTCAAGAGACCCAGTACTTC. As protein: CASSLVQRGSQETQYF.

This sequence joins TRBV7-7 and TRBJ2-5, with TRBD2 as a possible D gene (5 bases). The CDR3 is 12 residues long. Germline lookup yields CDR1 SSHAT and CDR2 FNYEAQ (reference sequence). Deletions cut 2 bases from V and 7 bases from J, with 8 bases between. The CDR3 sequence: CASSLPEGTQYF. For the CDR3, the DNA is TGTGCCAGCAGCTTACCAGAGGGGACCCAGTACTTC.

CDR3 in amino acids: CASSLRGLELFYEQYF. In nucleotides, the CDR3 is TGTGCCAGCAGTTTAAGGGGTCTCGAGCTGTTCTACGAGCAGTACTTC. V gene TRBV27 combines with J gene TRBJ2-7; possibly TRBD1 for D (5 bases). With 2 bases removed from V and 3 bases from J, the gap between germline ends came to 17 bases. The length of the CDR3 is 16 residues. Germline-derived CDR1 and CDR2 are MNHEY and SMNVEV (reference sequence).

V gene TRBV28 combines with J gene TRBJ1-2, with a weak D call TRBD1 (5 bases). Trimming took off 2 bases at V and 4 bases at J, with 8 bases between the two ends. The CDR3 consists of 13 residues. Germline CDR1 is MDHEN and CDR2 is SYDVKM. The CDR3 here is CASSLDSTYGYTF. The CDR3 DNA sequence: TGTGCCAGCAGTTTAGACAGCACCTATGGCTACACCTTC.

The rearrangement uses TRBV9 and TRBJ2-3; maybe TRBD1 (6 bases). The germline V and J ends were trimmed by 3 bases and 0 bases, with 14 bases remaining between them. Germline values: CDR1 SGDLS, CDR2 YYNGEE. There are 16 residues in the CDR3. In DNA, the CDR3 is TGTGCCAGCAGCGGAGGGGGTGCGCGGAGCACAGATACGCAGTATTTT. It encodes CASSGGGARSTDTQYF.

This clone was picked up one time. This CDR3 reads CASSTGDGLKGEAFF. CDR3 sequence (DNA): TGTGCCAGCAGCACAGGGGACGGACTGAAGGGTGAAGCTTTCTTT. The chain couples TRBV11-2 to TRBJ1-1; TRBD1 matches 7 bases. Germline CDR1 SGHAT, CDR2 FQNNGV. The length of the CDR3 is 15 residues. V shed 5 bases, J shed 7 bases, and the junction held 13 bases outside the gene matches.

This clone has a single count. DNA for the CDR3: TGTGCCAGCAGTCCACAGGGGACCGACACCGGGGAGCTGTTTTTT. It specifies CASSPQGTDTGELFF. The rearrangement uses TRBV6-1 and TRBJ2-2, with 7 bases that match TRBD1. J gave up 3 bases and V 5 bases, and 6 bases lay outside the gene matches. Germline V lookup: CDR1 MNHNS, CDR2 SASEGT. The CDR3 is 15 residues long.

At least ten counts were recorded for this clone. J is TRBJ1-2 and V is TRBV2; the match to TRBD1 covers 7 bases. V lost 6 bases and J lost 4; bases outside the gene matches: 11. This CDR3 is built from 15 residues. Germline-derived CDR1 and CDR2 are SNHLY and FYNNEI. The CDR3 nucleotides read TGTGCCAGCAGCGGCCCGAACCGGGACAGCTATGGCTACACCTTC. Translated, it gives CASSGPNRDSYGYTF.

CDR3: CASSENRGGSYGYTF. As DNA, the CDR3 is TGTGCCAGCAGTGAAAACAGGGGGGGATCCTATGGCTACACCTTC. The genes are TRBV6-1 and TRBJ1-2; 8 bases match TRBD1. Germline V CDR1 and CDR2: MNHNS, SASEGT. This CDR3 comprises 15 residues. Trimming cost V 2 bases and J 4 bases; bases outside gene matches: 6.

As DNA, the CDR3 is TGTGCCAGCAGCTCGCGGAGGGGTGGAGATACGCAGTATTTT. Protein product: CASSSRRGGDTQYF. The chain combines TRBV11-3 with TRBJ2-3; TRBD2 is a possible D gene (6 bases). This CDR3 has 14 residues. Deletions cut 4 bases from V and 5 bases from J, with 13 bases between. The V gene's germline CDR1 is SGHNT and CDR2 YENEEA.

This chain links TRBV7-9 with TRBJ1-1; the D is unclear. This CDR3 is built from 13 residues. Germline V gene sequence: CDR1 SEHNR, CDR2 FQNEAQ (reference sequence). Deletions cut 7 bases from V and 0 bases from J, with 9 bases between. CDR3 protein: CASKAGLNTEAFF. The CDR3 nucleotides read TGTGCCAGCAAGGCGGGCTTGAACACTGAAGCTTTCTTT.

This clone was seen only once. The CDR3 region has the DNA TGTGCCAGCAGCCTCCCCGACACTGAAGCTTTCTTT. It yields the protein CASSLPDTEAFF. V is TRBV28 and J is TRBJ1-1; no reliable D call. V was shortened by 6 bases and J by 3 bases, with 8 bases between the two germline ends. This CDR3 is built from 12 residues. Germline lookup yields CDR1 MDHEN and CDR2 SYDVKM.

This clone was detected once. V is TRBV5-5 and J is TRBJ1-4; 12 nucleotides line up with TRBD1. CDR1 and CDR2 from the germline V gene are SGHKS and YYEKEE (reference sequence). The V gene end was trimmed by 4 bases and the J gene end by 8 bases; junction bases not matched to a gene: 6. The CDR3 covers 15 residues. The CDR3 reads CASSPGTGGREKLFF. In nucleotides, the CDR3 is TGTGCCAGCAGCCCGGGGACAGGGGGCCGAGAAAAACTGTTTTTT.

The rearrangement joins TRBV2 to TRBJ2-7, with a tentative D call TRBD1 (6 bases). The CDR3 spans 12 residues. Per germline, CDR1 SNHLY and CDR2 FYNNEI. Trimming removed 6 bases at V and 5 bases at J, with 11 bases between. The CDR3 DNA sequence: TGTGCCAGCAGCCTACACAGGGACGAGCAGTACTTC. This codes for CASSLHRDEQYF.

CDR3 DNA sequence: TGTGCCAGCAGTCGAAGGACAGGAACCGGGGAGCTGTTTTTT. This gives the protein CASSRRTGTGELFF. The genes are TRBV11-3 and TRBJ2-2; the match to TRBD1 covers 7 bases. CDR1 is SGHNT and CDR2 is YENEEA in the germline V gene. V was pared by 6 bases and J by 5 bases, with 6 bases of the junction left unmatched. This CDR3 has 14 residues.